The rows below give T cell receptor beta chains drawn from one sample of a study of T cells after yellow fever vaccination. From the 5' RACE reads, TCRdb called clonotypes with MiXCR, one entry per CDR3 protein. In the table there are some 560,000 distinct CDR3 sequences, 17% of which are singletons. The material was PBMCs, obtained 5 to 6 days after the first yellow fever vaccination. All receptors derive from a man aged 18 to 29 who received the YFV17D yellow fever vaccine. Both conserved end residues are part of each CDR3. Fields, in order: D gene, J gene, V gene, clone size, CDR3 protein. A D gene is named only where the DNA matches it firmly. Only part of the rows carry a size: once, few, many, or a class if the clone is expanded.

TRBD1 | TRBJ1-2 | TRBV3-1 | few | CASSLGQAIYGYTF
. | TRBJ1-3 | TRBV19 | once | CASSSFSGNTIYF
TRBD1 | TRBJ1-5 | TRBV7-8 | . | CASSLAGGQNQPQHF
. | TRBJ1-1 | TRBV20-1 | few | CSASTTGNTEAFF
TRBD1 | TRBJ2-1 | TRBV6-4 | many | CASSDTTGAYNEQFF
. | TRBJ1-3 | TRBV5-4 | . | CAGAGDTGNTIYF
. | TRBJ2-7 | TRBV7-9 | few | CASSLPSTSEQYF
TRBD1 | TRBJ1-1 | TRBV28 | few | CASSFEDRVMAFF
. | TRBJ2-3 | TRBV4-1 | few | CASGTERGTDTQYF
TRBD1 | TRBJ1-2 | TRBV6-2/TRBV6-3 | . | CATRPTGGDGYTF
. | TRBJ1-1 | TRBV7-2 | few | CASSLISTSGAFF
. | TRBJ1-2 | TRBV12-3/TRBV12-4 | few | CASSSGGLIIYGYTF
. | TRBJ2-1 | TRBV7-9 | . | CASSLIGNNEQFF
. | TRBJ1-2 | TRBV7-9 | few | CASSPDDSFSYGYTF
. | TRBJ1-1 | TRBV12-3/TRBV12-4 | . | CASSLDDGNTEAFF
. | TRBJ2-1 | TRBV7-2 | . | CASSSSRGAHNEQFF
TRBD1 | TRBJ2-7 | TRBV29-1 | . | CSASRDREQYF
TRBD2 | TRBJ2-3 | TRBV6-5 | few | CASSLPGTSGARTQYF
TRBD1 | TRBJ1-5 | TRBV6-2/TRBV6-3 | . | CASRDRVRQPQHF
TRBD1 | TRBJ1-6 | TRBV24-1 | few | CATGQGFNSPLHF
TRBD1 | TRBJ2-7 | TRBV5-1 | . | CASSSWTGPTGEQYF
. | TRBJ1-4 | TRBV7-9 | once | CASSSSEKLFF
. | TRBJ2-1 | TRBV3-1 | few | CASTGGRDIYNEQFF
. | TRBJ2-3 | TRBV7-2 | few | CASSPSWGSDTQYF
. | TRBJ2-3 | TRBV18 | . | CASSPPNRAADTQYF
TRBD1 | TRBJ1-4 | TRBV7-8 | few | CASSSGQHLTNEKLFF
. | TRBJ2-7 | TRBV4-1 | few | CASSQQGGEQYF
. | TRBJ1-1 | TRBV20-1 | few | CSARDFQGLNTEAFF
TRBD1 | TRBJ2-7 | TRBV5-6 | many | CASSLDRGLLGEQYF
. | TRBJ1-4 | TRBV4-1 | . | CASSQVPEINEKLFF
. | TRBJ1-1 | TRBV20-1 | . | CSARPGANTEAFF
. | TRBJ1-2 | TRBV6-2/TRBV6-3 | . | CASSYGAGDGYTF
. | TRBJ2-2 | TRBV5-1 | . | CASSLGTRNTGELFF